This T cell receptor beta chain was profiled in a study of T-cell memory formation after mild COVID-19 (dated by TCRdb to the early 2020s). With regard to the full study: TCR sequence clusters from the two donors were largely donor specific. In two donors, T-cell clones that expanded and contracted after mild COVID-19 were tracked by sequencing TCRalpha and TCRbeta repertoires over time. The cohort was made up of two young adult volunteers, one female and one male, who were previously healthy.

Results the study describes overall, beyond this receptor: The study included only a couple of mild cases, and larger cohorts that include severe cases with pre-infection samples were judged to be necessary. Contracting CD4+ clones appeared mostly in the CM and EM memory subsets, whereas CD8+ clones were enriched in EMRA. Clones contracting from day 15 to 85 had balanced CD4/CD8 phenotypes, while a second wave expanding from day 15 to 37 was biased towards CD4+. Some responding clones were found in pre-infection memory, which suggests that pre-existing cross-reactive memory T cells took part in the SARS-CoV-2 response. Whether the second-wave clones peaking on day 37 were SARS-CoV-2 specific was not confirmed.

This clonotype turned up a few times. No antigen is known for it. No base quality values were provided; no much bigger clone lies one nucleotide off. Sequencing took place on an Illumina NovaSeq 6000. Using 5'RACE with constant-segment primers, TCRalpha and TCRbeta cDNA libraries were constructed, with sample barcodes and unique molecular identifiers added in the process. RNA was extracted from every sample with Trizol reagent. Libraries were amplified in two PCR steps, with a second sample barcode and Illumina TruSeq adapters added in the second step. Sequencing of libraries was performed on an Illumina NovaSeq with 2 x 150 bp paired-end reads. On the study's bioinformatics: With migec v1.2.7, reads were demultiplexed and then collapsed into UMI-guided consensus sequences. With mixcr v2.1.11, UMI consensuses were aligned to TRA and TRB V and J templates and assembled into clonotypes. Expanded or contracted clonotypes were those called significant by both edgeR and NoisET, with noise models trained on biological replicates. edgeR calls used a false discovery rate-adjusted p below 0.01 and a log2 fold-change threshold of 1. PCA with hierarchical clustering of max-normalized trajectories of the 1000 most abundant clonotypes was used as exploratory dynamics analysis. Separately sequenced CD4+ and CD8+ repertoires were used to assign the CD4 or CD8 phenotype of responding clones. The public reads were run again by TCRdb, first through fastp at Q25 and then through MiXCR, and only productive beta chains were kept. Each CDR3 protein appears once, grouped with its most common genes and DNA. The V and J calls, along with clone size, are taken from TCRdb and not from the paper's own processing. Within this sample are approximately 89,000 distinct CDR3 sequences, with roughly 25% of them counted one time only. Over 40% of the sample is taken by the ten largest.

The junction carries 13 bases between V and J, which are trimmed by 7 bases and 3 bases respectively. Reading from cysteine to phenylalanine, the CDR3 counts 13 amino acids. Of all the DNA, just the CDR3 is kept, 39 bases in frame from base 1. As encoded in the germline V gene, CDR1 is MNHEY while CDR2 is SVGEGT. Ficoll-Paque density gradient centrifugation was the method used to isolate PBMCs. The specimen was PBMCs or a T cell subset sorted from them (not recorded which). In this chain, TRBV6-2 or TRBV6-3 is recombined with TRBJ2-7; the D region possibly corresponds to TRBD2 (6 bases align). The clonotype comes from a man aged 18 to 29 who had mild COVID-19 (a few samples of this study predate the infection). The sample titles of this study are shuffled in the database, so cell type and time point are left out; the donor was told from shared clones. DNA sequence: TGTGCCAGCAATCTCGGACTAATCTACGAGCAGTACTTC. This encodes CASNLGLIYEQYF.